The clone carrying this T cell receptor beta chain is deemed medium-sized (0.01 to 0.1%). The CDR3 spans 14 residues. The germline CDR1 and CDR2 sequences are MDHEN and SYDVKM. Trimming took 6 bases from V and 1 from J, leaving 13 bases between them. This sample was taken from a study of molecular identifiers for immune sequencing clone quantification. TCRdb re-derived calls from the PCR reads in MiXCR, one entry per CDR3 protein. This sample has 20,000 to 25,000 distinct CDR3 sequences, with 15% to 20% found just once. This TCR derives from a human donor in good health. Some libraries in this study had Jurkat cell RNA spiked in. The gene calls are TRBV28 and TRBJ2-7; perhaps TRBD1 as D (5 bases). Sample: naive CD8+ T cells from blood, with Jurkat cell RNA spiked in. As to subset: FACS-sorted CD8+CD4-CCR7+CD45RA+ naive T cells. CDR3 coding DNA: TGTGCCAGCAGCCGCGAGACAGTTTCCTACGAGCAGTACTTC. This codes for CASSRETVSYEQYF.